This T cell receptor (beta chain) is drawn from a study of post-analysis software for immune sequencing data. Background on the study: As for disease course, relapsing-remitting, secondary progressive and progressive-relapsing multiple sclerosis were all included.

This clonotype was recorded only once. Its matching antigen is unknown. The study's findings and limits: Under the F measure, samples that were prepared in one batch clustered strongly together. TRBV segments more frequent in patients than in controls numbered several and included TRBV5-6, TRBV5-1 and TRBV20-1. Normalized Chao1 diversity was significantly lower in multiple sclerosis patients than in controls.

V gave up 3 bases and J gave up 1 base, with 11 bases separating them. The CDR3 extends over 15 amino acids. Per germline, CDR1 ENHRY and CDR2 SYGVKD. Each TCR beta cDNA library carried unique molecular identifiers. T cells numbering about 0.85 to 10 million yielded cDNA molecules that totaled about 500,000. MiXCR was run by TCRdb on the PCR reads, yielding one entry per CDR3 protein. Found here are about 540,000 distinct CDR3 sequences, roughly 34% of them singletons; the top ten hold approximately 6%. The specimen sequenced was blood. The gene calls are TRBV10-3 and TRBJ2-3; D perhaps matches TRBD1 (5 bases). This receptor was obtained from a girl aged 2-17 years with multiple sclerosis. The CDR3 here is CAISDQGNGTDTQYF. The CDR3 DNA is TGTGCCATCAGTGACCAGGGAAATGGCACAGATACGCAGTATTTT.